This section outlines one TCR beta chain sequence together with its context. Original handling: Amplification of reference gene primers was used by the study to estimate nucleated cell counts. Assay: immunoSEQ multiplex PCR; the TCRdb copy retains only in-frame clones and omits some. That table furnishes V, J and clone size, whereas the DNA furnished D and trimming. This table has around 120,000 clones, around 88% appearing once. The CDR3 has 15 residues. Trimming removed 0 bases from V and 0 bases from J, with 9 bases in between. In germline, CDR1 is SGHNT, CDR2 YYREEE (reference sequence). This record belongs to a study of blood T cell repertoires in COVID-19. Overall study context: COVID-19 samples collected from the United States, Italy and Spain covered acute and convalescent phases.

This TCR came from a woman between 45 and 65 years old with active or convalescent COVID-19. The chain carries TRBV5-4 and TRBJ1-2; D perhaps matches TRBD1 (5 bases). The specimen sequenced was peripheral blood. The CDR3 region has the DNA TGTGCCAGCAGCTTGGAGACAGTAGCTAACTATGGCTACACCTTC. It specifies CASSLETVANYGYTF.